Listed below are T cell receptor beta chains from one sample, sequenced in a study of T cells in Graves' hyperthyroidism and ophthalmopathy. Via MiXCR, TCRdb re-called the multiplex PCR reads, giving one row per CDR3 protein. The sample holds approximately 370,000 distinct CDR3 sequences; around 14% are singletons and the top ten take approximately 30%. Sequenced sample: blood. The receptors come from a woman younger than 45 with Graves' hyperthyroidism. The CDR3 runs from the conserved cysteine through the conserved F or W. D genes are given only for firm matches. Where a row states a size, it is once, few, many or the class of an expanded clone; other rows omit it.

J	V	D	size	CDR3	DNA
TRBJ2-2	TRBV20-1	-	few	CSPDRPKGTGELFF	TGCAGTCCGGACAGACCCAAAGGCACCGGGGAGCTGTTTTTT
TRBJ2-7	TRBV24-1	TRBD2	few	CATRSGRGKREDEQYF	TGTGCCACCAGATCCGGTCGCGGGAAGCGGGAAGACGAGCAGTACTTC
TRBJ1-5	TRBV10-3	TRBD1	-	CAISPGLIGQGAANQPQHF	TGTGCCATCAGCCCCGGATTAATAGGGCAGGGGGCGGCCAATCAGCCCCAGCATTTT
TRBJ1-4	TRBV5-1	TRBD1	many	CASSSDPDRGREKLFF	TGCGCCAGCAGCTCAGACCCGGACAGGGGCAGAGAAAAACTGTTTTTT
TRBJ2-7	TRBV3-1	-	-	CASRHPSSYEQYF	TGTGCCAGCCGACACCCGAGCTCCTACGAGCAGTACTTC
TRBJ2-3	TRBV20-1	-	few	CSALEVGGTSTDTQYF	TGCAGTGCTCTCGAAGTAGGGGGTACTAGCACAGATACGCAGTATTTT
TRBJ2-7	TRBV28	-	large	CASSLRSIYEQYF	TGTGCCAGCAGTTTGAGGTCGATCTACGAGCAGTACTTC
TRBJ2-7	TRBV7-9	-	many	CASSLATSTTFYEQYF	TGTGCCAGCAGCTTAGCAACTAGCACGACCTTCTACGAGCAGTACTTC
TRBJ1-6	TRBV24-1	-	-	CATSDSGEGSPLHF	TGTGCCACCAGTGATTCCGGGGAGGGTTCACCCCTCCACTTT
TRBJ2-7	TRBV3-1	TRBD2	many	CASSQSLAGGYEQYF	TGTGCCAGCAGCCAATCACTAGCGGGGGGCTACGAGCAGTACTTC